These T cell receptor beta chains were read from a single sample in a study of T cells expressing NK-cell markers. TCRdb reprocessed the 5' RACE reads and reports one entry per CDR3 protein, with no DNA. The record lists roughly 280,000 distinct CDR3 sequences, of which the ten most abundant hold roughly 0.4%. The specimen sequenced was blood T cells: a sorted CD56 or NKG2C T cell subset, CD4+ or CD8+ T cells, or bulk PBMC T cells (not recorded which). The origin of the receptors is a man aged 18 to 29 in good health. The CDR3 runs from the conserved cysteine through the conserved F or W.

>TRBJ2-1|TRBV24-1
CATSRNVEQFF
>TRBJ2-1|TRBV4-3
CASSQGSALAEYNEQFF
>TRBJ2-7|TRBV20-1
CSAAGVHYEQYF
>TRBJ2-4|TRBV12-3/TRBV12-4
CASSPGRAAAKNIQYF
>TRBJ1-1|TRBV18
CASSPEQIMNTEAFF
>TRBJ1-6|TRBV7-2
CASSLGMRGDSPLHF
>TRBJ2-3|TRBV30
CAWSVGDTQYF
>TRBJ1-1|TRBV19
CASSPFPVYNTEAFF
>TRBJ2-3|TRBV12-3/TRBV12-4
CASSLLGQVRTDTQYF
>TRBJ2-1|TRBV30
CAGRGTNEQFF
>TRBJ2-7|TRBV3-1
CASSHGGSSYEQYF
>TRBJ2-7|TRBV27
CASRRGTGPTYEQYF
>TRBJ2-7|TRBV9
CASSVEAGDSYEQYF
>TRBJ2-3|TRBV24-1
CATSRSAGTDTQYF